This T cell receptor beta chain is from a study of shared clonotypes between healthy human individuals. Study-level points and caveats: Depth of sequencing was expected to influence donor clonotype sharing. A reduction in generation probabilities was seen for non-shared clonotypes relative to those shared by all four donors.

Assay execution took place at the deep level. Replicate PCRs for sorted subsets used approximately 190 ng DNA; this equaled 33,000 or so T cell genomes. Using immunoSEQ multiplex PCR, the repertoire was profiled, and TCRdb retains in-frame clones only, with some absent. The table includes about 600,000 clones, 95% to 98% detected once. Note on this clone: What it recognizes is unknown.

CD45RO-negative, CCR7-selected cells formed the naive CD8 fraction, which excluded terminally differentiated effector memory CD45RA+ cells. The CDR3 runs 13 residues. From germline, CDR1 is SGHVS and CDR2 FQNEAQ. Trimming cost V 8 bases and J 5 bases, with 13 bases left between them. The sample comprised naive CD8+ T cells sorted from blood. The chain has TRBV7-8 and TRBJ1-5, with TRBD1 as a possible D gene (5 bases). The TCR originated in a man in his thirties or forties in good health. The CDR3 DNA follows: TGTGCCAGCCAGGGTTGGAGTGATCAGCCCCAGCATTTT. Amino acids: CASQGWSDQPQHF.